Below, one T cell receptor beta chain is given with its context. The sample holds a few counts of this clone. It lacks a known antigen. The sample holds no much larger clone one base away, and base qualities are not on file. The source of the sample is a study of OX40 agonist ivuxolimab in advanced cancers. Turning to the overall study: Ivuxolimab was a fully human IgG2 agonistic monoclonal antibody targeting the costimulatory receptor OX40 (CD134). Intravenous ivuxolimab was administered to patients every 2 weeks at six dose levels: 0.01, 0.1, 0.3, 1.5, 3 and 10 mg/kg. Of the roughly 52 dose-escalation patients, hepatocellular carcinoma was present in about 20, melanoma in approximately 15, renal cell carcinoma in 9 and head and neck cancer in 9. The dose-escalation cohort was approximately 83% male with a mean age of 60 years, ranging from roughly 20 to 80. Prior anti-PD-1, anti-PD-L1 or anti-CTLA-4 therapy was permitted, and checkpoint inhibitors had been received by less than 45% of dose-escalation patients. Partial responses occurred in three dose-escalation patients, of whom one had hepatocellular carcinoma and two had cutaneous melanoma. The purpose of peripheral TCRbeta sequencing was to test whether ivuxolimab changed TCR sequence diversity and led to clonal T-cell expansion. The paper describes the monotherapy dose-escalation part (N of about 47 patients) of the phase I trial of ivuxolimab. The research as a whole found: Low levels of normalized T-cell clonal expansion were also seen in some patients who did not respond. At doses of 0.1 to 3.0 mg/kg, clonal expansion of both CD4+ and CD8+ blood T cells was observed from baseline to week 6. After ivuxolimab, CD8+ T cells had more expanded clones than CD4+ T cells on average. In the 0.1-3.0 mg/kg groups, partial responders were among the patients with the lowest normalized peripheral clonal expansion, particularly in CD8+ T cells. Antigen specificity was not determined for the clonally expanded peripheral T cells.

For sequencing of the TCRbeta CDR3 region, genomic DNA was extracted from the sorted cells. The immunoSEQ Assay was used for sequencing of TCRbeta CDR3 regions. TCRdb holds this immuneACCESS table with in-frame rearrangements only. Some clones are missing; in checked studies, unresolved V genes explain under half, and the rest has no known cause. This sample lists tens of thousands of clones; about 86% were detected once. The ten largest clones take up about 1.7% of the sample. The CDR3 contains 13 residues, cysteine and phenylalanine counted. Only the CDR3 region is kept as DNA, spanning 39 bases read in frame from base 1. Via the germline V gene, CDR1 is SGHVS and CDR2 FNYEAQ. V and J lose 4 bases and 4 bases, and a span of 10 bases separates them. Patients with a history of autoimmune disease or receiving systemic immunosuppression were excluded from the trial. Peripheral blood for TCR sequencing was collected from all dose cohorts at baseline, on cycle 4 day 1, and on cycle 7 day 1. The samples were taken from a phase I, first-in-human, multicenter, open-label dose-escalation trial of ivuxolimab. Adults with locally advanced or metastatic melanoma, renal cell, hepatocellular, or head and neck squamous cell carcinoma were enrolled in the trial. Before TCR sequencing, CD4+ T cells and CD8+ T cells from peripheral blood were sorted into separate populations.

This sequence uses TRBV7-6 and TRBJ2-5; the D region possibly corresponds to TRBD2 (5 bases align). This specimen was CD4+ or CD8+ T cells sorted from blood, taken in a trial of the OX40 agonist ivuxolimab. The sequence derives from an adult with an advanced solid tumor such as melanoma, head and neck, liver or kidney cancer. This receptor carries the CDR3 CASSSTNAETQYF. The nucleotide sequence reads TGTGCCAGCAGCTCGACTAACGCAGAGACCCAGTACTTC.